This T cell receptor (beta chain) was recovered during a study of blood T cell repertoires in COVID-19. Trimming cost V 6 bases and J 8 bases, with 7 bases left between them. The CDR3 has 11 residues. Germline CDR1 is MNHEY and CDR2 is SVGAGI. Using immunoSEQ multiplex PCR, the repertoire was profiled, and TCRdb retains in-frame clones only, with some absent. The sample holds about 47,000 clones; nearly 70% are singletons and the top ten take about 5.9%. There are a few counts of this clone. The material sequenced was peripheral blood. The chain joins TRBV6-5 to TRBJ2-2; weak D call: TRBD2 (5 bases). The receptor's source is a man older than 75 with acute or convalescent COVID-19. The CDR3 region has the DNA TGTGCCAGCAGACGACTAGGGGAGCTGTTTTTT. This encodes CASRRLGELFF.